The 14 T cell receptor beta chains presented below share a single source sample, sequenced in a study of blood T cell repertoires in COVID-19 (dated by TCRdb to about 2020). The library came from the immunoSEQ multiplex PCR assay. Not all clones reach the TCRdb copy of this immuneACCESS table, which keeps in-frame sequences only. Checked studies attribute under half of the gap to unresolved V genes and leave the rest unexplained. The sample table contains about 150,000 clones; only one count was recorded for about 85% of them. Approximately 0.6% of the sample is taken by the ten largest. The sequenced sample consisted of peripheral blood. The receptors originated from a man aged 60 to 75 with COVID-19, enrolled during active disease.

The V and J genes are TRBV6-5 and TRBJ1-2; the match to TRBD1 covers 7 bases. CDR3 length: 13 residues. J gave up 10 bases and V 6 bases, and 11 bases lay outside the gene matches. CDR1 MNHEY and CDR2 SVGAGI come from the germline V gene. The CDR3 loop reads CASRVGAGGFYTF. CDR3 nucleotide sequence: TGTGCCAGCAGGGTTGGGGCAGGGGGATTCTACACCTTC.

The rearrangement uses TRBV19 and TRBJ1-2, with 7 bases matching TRBD1. This CDR3 comprises 15 residues. Germline V lookup: CDR1 LNHDA, CDR2 SQIVND (reference sequence). The J segment lost 2 bases and the V segment lost 6 bases, leaving 9 bases of the junction unmatched. The CDR3 DNA reads as TGTGCCAGTAGGGAGGGACAGATGGCGAACTATGGCTACACCTTC. It specifies CASREGQMANYGYTF.

The chain combines TRBV3-1 (or the pseudogene TRBV3-2) with TRBJ1-5, with D hard to call. The germline CDR1 and CDR2 sequences are LGHDT and YNNKEL (reference sequence). V was shortened by 0 bases and J by 0 bases, with 12 bases between the two germline ends. The CDR3 extends over 17 amino acids. The CDR3 sequence is CASSQDFPGNSNQPQHF. For the CDR3, the DNA is TGTGCCAGCAGCCAAGATTTCCCGGGAAATAGCAATCAGCCCCAGCATTTT.

The rearrangement uses TRBV27 and TRBJ1-2, with TRBD1 matching over 7 bases. CDR1 and CDR2 from the germline V gene are MNHEY and SMNVEV (reference sequence). With V trimmed by 7 bases and J by 4 bases, 9 bases remained unmatched. There are 14 residues in the CDR3. The CDR3 sequence: CASKGAGYSYGYTF. The CDR3, as DNA: TGTGCCAGCAAGGGGGCGGGTTACTCCTATGGCTACACCTTC.

Notes on this clone: Other nucleotide sequences from this sample produce the same CDR3. V gene TRBV7-9 combines with J gene TRBJ1-5; a possible D gene is TRBD1 (5 bases). Per germline, CDR1 SEHNR and CDR2 FQNEAQ (reference sequence). Trimming shortened V by 2 bases and J by 0 bases, and 5 bases separated the two germline ends. The CDR3 runs 14 residues. The chain's CDR3 is CASSLQGSNQPQHF. CDR3 in DNA: TGTGCCAGCAGCTTACAGGGTAGCAATCAGCCCCAGCATTTT.

In its sample, this clone was seen once. The chain is built from TRBV6-1 and TRBJ2-7; no firm D call. V was trimmed by 3 bases and J by 2 bases, leaving 5 bases between them. Germline loops: CDR1 MNHNS, CDR2 SASEGT. The CDR3 covers 12 residues. The CDR3 nucleotides are TGTGCCAGCAGTGAGGGCCCCTACGAGCAGTACTTC. It yields the protein CASSEGPYEQYF.

This rearrangement joins TRBV18 to TRBJ1-2; 10 bases line up with TRBD1. V shed 5 bases, J shed 10 bases, and the junction held 7 bases outside the gene matches. CDR1 and CDR2 from the germline V gene are KGHSH and LQKENI. This CDR3 has 13 amino acids. CDR3 residues: CASSNDGQGDYTF. CDR3 DNA: TGTGCCAGCTCAAACGACGGACAGGGGGACTACACCTTC.

The chain combines TRBV5-1 with TRBJ1-1, with D possibly TRBD1 on 5 matching bases. Germline CDR1 and CDR2: SGHRS and YFSETQ. The CDR3 runs 17 residues. V lost 4 bases to trimming and J lost 1 base, with 20 bases between them. CDR3 DNA: TGCGCCAGCAGCCTGACGGTGGGGGGACCGAAGAACACTGAAGCTTTCTTT. Its translation: CASSLTVGGPKNTEAFF.

The chain couples TRBV28 to TRBJ1-2; the D gene is possibly TRBD1 (6 bases). The CDR3 runs to 17 residues. Germline assignment: CDR1 MDHEN and CDR2 SYDVKM. V lost 5 bases to trimming and J lost 0 bases, with 19 bases between them. CDR3 loop: CASSRPSKDSTNYGYTF. DNA of the CDR3: TGTGCCAGCAGTCGGCCATCAAAGGACAGCACTAACTATGGCTACACCTTC.

The V and J genes are TRBV9 and TRBJ2-7; 9 positions match TRBD2. This CDR3 has 17 amino acids. Unmatched junction bases numbered 14, after V lost 0 bases and J lost 7 bases. Germline CDR1 is SGDLS and CDR2 is YYNGEE. As DNA, the CDR3 is TGTGCCAGCAGCGTAGGAGGTGGGCGGGAGGGCCTGGAGGAGCAGTACTTC. It yields the protein CASSVGGGREGLEEQYF.

The gene calls are TRBV29-1 and TRBJ1-4; D unclear. The germline V gene encodes CDR1 SQVTM and CDR2 ANQGSEA. This CDR3 contains 15 residues. Trimming removed 1 base at V and 0 bases at J, with 9 bases between. CDR3 DNA sequence: TGCAGCGTTGAAGCGGGAGACGCAACTAATGAAAAACTGTTTTTT. Translation: CSVEAGDATNEKLFF.

The chain joins TRBV18 to TRBJ2-2; 10 nucleotides agree with TRBD2. CDR1 is KGHSH, CDR2 LQKENI, per germline. The CDR3 is 17 residues long. The J segment lost 7 bases and the V segment lost 3 bases, leaving 11 bases of the junction unmatched. The CDR3 bases are TGTGCCAGCTCACCCCCTAATACTGGGACTAGCGACGGGGAGCTGTTTTTT. It encodes CASSPPNTGTSDGELFF.

For the CDR3, the DNA is TGTGCCAGCAGCCGGACCGGGACAGATAATTCACCCCTCCACTTT. Translating gives CASSRTGTDNSPLHF. The chain links TRBV28 to TRBJ1-6, with 7 bases aligning to TRBD1. The germline gives CDR1 MDHEN, CDR2 SYDVKM. The CDR3 totals 15 residues. With 6 bases clipped from V and 5 bases from J, the junction kept 7 bases outside the gene matches.

The V call is TRBV5-5, the J call TRBJ1-2; weak D call: TRBD1 (6 bases). This CDR3 spans 15 amino acids. Germline lookup yields CDR1 SGHKS and CDR2 YYEKEE (reference sequence). V lost 0 bases, J lost 6 bases, and 15 bases lay in between. DNA of the CDR3: TGTGCCAGCAGCTTGGGCGGGGGCGCCGGCGATGGCTACACCTTC. Its translation: CASSLGGGAGDGYTF.